This TCR beta chain derives from a study of T cell responses to AZD1222 COVID-19 vaccine. Only one count was recorded for this clone. CDR3 length: 15 residues. V gave up 5 bases and J gave up 0 bases; unmatched junction bases: 6. The germline V gene has CDR1 MNHEY and CDR2 SVGAGI. Profiled with immunoSEQ multiplex PCR; TCRdb holds only in-frame clones, not every one. Seen here are 150,000 to 200,000 clones, 92% observed once, and the top ten hold roughly 0.98%. This TCR came from an adult who received the AZD1222 COVID-19 vaccine. The chain employs TRBV6-5 and TRBJ2-7; TRBD2 agrees at 8 bases. The source material was peripheral blood, sampled 28 days after the second AZD1222 dose. CDR3 in amino acids: CASSTSSGGSYEQYF. The CDR3 DNA sequence: TGTGCCAGCAGTACCTCGAGCGGGGGCTCCTACGAGCAGTACTTC.